The clone carrying this T cell receptor beta chain was recorded many times. The V end was cut by 3 bases, the J end by 5 bases, with 10 bases between. The V gene's germline CDR1 is MGHDK and CDR2 SYGVNS. The CDR3 contains 14 residues. The method was immunoSEQ multiplex PCR; TCRdb's version includes in-frame clones alone and lacks a portion of them. The repertoire shows around 24,000 clones, none seen only once; the top ten take around 7%. This sample is drawn from a study of T cells after posttransplantation cyclophosphamide. The material sequenced was PBMCs. The genes are TRBV25-1 and TRBJ1-4; D is undetermined. This receptor was identified in a woman aged 55-70 years in good health, CMV-negative, and a related stem cell transplant donor. Here the CDR3 DNA reads TGTGCCAGCAGTGACCTCGTCCCGAATGAAAAACTGTTTTTT. Amino acids: CASSDLVPNEKLFF.